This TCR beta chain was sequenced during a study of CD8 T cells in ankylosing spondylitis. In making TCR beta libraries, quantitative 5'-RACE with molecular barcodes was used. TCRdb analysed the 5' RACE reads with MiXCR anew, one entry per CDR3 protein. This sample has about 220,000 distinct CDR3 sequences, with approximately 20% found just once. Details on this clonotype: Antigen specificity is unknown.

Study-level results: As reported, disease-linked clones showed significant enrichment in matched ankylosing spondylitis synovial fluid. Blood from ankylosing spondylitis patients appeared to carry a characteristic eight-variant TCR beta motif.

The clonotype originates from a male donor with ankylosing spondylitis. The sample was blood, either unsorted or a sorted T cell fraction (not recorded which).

In DNA form, the CDR3 reads TGTGCCAGCAGGACAGTTGATTCCTACAATGAGCAGTTCTTC. Translated: CASRTVDSYNEQFF. The J gene is TRBJ2-1, the V gene TRBV7-2, with a weak D call TRBD1 (5 bases). Germline CDR1 SGHTA, CDR2 FQGNSA. Trimming took off 6 bases at V and 1 base at J, with 10 bases between the two ends. This CDR3 comprises 14 residues.